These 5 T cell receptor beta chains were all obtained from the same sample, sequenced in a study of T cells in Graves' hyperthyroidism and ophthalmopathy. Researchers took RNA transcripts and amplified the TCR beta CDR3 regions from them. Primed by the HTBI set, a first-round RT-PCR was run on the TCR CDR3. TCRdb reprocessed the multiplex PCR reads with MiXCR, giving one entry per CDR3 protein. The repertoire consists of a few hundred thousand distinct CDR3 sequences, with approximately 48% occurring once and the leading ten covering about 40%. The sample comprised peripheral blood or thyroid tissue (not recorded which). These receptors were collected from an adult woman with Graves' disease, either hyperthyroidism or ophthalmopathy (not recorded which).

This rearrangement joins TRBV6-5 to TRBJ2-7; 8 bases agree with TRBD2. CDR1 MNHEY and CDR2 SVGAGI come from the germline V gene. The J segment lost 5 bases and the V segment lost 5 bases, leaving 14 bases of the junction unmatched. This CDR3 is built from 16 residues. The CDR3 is CASSPGPPAGGNEQYF. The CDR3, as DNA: TGTGCCAGCAGTCCTGGGCCCCCGGCGGGGGGTAACGAGCAGTACTTC.

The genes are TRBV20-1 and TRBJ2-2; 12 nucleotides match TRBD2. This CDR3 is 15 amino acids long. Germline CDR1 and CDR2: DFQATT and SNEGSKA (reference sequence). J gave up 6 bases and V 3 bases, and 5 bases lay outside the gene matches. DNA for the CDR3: TGCAGTGCTAGGAGGACTAGCGGGACGGCCGGGGAGCTGTTTTTT. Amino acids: CSARRTSGTAGELFF.

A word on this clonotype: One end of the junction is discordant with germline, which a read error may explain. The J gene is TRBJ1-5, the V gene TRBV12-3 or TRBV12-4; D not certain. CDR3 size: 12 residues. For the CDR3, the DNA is TGTGCCAGCAGTACCGTAAATCGGCCCCAGCATTTT. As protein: CASSTVNRPQHF.

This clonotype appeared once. The DNA for the CDR3 is TGTGCCAGCAGCCAAGGGGGGTTGGGCGAAGAGACCCAGTACTTC. Its protein is CASSQGGLGEETQYF. J is TRBJ2-5 and V is TRBV7-3; possibly TRBD1 or TRBD2 for D (6 bases each). The V gene's germline CDR1 is SGHTA and CDR2 FQGTGA. CDR3 length: 15 residues. V gave up 5 bases and J gave up 3 bases, with 16 bases separating them.

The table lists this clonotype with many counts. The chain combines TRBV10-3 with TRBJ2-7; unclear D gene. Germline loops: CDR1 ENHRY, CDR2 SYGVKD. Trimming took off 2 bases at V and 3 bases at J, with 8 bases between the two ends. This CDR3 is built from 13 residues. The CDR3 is CAISEPVLYEQYF. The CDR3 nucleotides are TGTGCCATCAGTGAGCCCGTACTCTACGAGCAGTACTTC.